The following is a T cell receptor beta chain sequence with its context. This sample is drawn from a study of blood T cell repertoires in COVID-19. Across the study: Acute-phase and convalescent COVID-19 samples originated in the United States, Italy and Spain.

Assay: immunoSEQ multiplex PCR; the TCRdb copy retains only in-frame clones and omits some. The sample gives 350,000 or so clones, about 90% of which show up once; more than 0.8% is in the top ten. The sequence derives from a woman in her twenties or thirties who had recovered from COVID-19. Sequencing input: PBMCs or T cells enriched from blood (not recorded which).

CDR3: CASRGAGVDGYTF. As DNA, the CDR3 is TGTGCCAGCAGAGGGGCGGGGGTAGATGGCTACACCTTC. This chain uses TRBV28 with TRBJ1-2; D may be TRBD1 (5 bases). V was pared by 6 bases and J by 6 bases, with 14 bases between. The CDR3 loop spans 13 amino acids. The germline CDR1 and CDR2 sequences are MDHEN and SYDVKM.